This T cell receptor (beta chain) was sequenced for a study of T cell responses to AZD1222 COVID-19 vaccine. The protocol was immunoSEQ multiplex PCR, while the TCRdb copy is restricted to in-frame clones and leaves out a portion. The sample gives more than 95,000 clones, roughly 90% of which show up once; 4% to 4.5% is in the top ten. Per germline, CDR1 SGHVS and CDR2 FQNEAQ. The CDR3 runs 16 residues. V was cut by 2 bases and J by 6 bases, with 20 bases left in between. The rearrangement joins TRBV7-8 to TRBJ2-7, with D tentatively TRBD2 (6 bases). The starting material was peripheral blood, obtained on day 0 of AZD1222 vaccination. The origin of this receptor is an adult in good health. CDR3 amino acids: CASSLIRGGGNGEQYF. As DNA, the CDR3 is TGTGCCAGCAGCTTAATACGGGGAGGAGGGAATGGCGAGCAGTACTTC. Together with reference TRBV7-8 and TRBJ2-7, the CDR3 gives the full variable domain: GAGVSQSPRYKVAKRGQDVALRCDPISGHVSLFWYQQALGQGPEFLTYFQNEAQLDKSGLPSDRFFAERPEGSVSTLKIQRTQQEDSAVYLCASSLIRGGGNGEQYFGPGTRLTVT.